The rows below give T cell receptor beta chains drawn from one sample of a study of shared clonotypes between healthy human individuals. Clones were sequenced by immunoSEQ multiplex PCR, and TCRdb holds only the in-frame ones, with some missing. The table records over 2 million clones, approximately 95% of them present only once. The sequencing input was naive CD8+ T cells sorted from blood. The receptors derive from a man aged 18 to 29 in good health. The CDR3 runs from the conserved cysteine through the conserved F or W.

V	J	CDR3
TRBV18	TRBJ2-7	CASSAPGLGNYEQYF
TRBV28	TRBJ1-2	CASSLTGEGTNYGYTF
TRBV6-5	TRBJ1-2	CASSLGDYGYTF
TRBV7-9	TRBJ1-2	CASSLERGQDGHGYTF
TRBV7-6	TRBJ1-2	CASSPGIGGDRGYGYTF
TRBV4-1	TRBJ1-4	CASSPLSTGTNEKLFF
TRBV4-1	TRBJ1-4	CASSQDRSATNEKLFF
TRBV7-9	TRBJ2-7	CASSSGWVEQYF
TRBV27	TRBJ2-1	CASSPPLAYNEQFF
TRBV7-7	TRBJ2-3	CASSPNGVGDTQYF
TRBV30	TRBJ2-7	CAWSPTVLALLHEQYF
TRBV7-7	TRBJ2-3	CASSTGLAADTQYF
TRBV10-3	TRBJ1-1	CAISESEGDLNTEAFF
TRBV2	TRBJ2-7	CASDTGPPREQYF
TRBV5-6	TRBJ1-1	CASSLQGGITEAFF
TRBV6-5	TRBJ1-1	CASSYRTSGGTEAFF
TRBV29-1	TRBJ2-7	CSVEDGGVGQYF
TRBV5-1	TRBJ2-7	CASSFGAVYEQYF
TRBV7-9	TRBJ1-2	CASSLGGQNYGYTF
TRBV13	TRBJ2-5	CASSFGLAGQETQYF
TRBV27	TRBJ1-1	CASSLGPRVFF
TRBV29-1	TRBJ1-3	CSVEDAGTGNTIYF
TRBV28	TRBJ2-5	CASRWGGREETQYF
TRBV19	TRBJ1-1	CASISASGLEAFF
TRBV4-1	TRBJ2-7	CASSQGRAGGYEQYF
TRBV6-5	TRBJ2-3	CASSFLAGDADTQYF
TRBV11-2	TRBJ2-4	CASSLDLTGLAKNIQYF
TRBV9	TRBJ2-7	CASSEGTGGAHEQYF
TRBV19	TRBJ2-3	CASSLAGGTDTQYF
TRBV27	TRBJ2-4	CASSPRQEGAKNIQYF
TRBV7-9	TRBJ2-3	CASSLAVGSTDTQYF
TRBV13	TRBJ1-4	CASSLHTQGVEKLFF
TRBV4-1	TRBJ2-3	CASSQQGFADTQYF
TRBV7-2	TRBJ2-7	CASSSGLAESYEQYF
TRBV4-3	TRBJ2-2	CASSQGVLAGAGELFF
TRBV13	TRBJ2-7	CASSLGTATRYEQYF
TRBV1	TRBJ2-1	CTSSQECSGNEQFF
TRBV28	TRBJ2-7	CASRGTGKIYEQYF
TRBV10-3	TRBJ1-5	CAISQGGGQPQHF
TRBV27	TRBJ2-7	CASSLTGPYEQYF
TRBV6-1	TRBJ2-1	CASSEGGLSYNEQFF
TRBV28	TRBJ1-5	CASSLQGYSNQPQHF
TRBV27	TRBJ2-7	CASSDNSGTAHYEQYF
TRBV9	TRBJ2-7	CASSVAPGYEQYF
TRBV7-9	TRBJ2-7	CASSPPGTSGLRAYEQYF
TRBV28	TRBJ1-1	CASSPFLGRFEAFF
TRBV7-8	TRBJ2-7	CASSLEAGPSYEQYF
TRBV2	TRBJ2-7	CASKISSGSNEQYF
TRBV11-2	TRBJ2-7	CASEAGIHEQYF
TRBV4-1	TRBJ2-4	CAEAKGIQYF
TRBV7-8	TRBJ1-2	CASSLGAYGYTF
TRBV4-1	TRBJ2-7	CASSQDRPSGTYEQYF